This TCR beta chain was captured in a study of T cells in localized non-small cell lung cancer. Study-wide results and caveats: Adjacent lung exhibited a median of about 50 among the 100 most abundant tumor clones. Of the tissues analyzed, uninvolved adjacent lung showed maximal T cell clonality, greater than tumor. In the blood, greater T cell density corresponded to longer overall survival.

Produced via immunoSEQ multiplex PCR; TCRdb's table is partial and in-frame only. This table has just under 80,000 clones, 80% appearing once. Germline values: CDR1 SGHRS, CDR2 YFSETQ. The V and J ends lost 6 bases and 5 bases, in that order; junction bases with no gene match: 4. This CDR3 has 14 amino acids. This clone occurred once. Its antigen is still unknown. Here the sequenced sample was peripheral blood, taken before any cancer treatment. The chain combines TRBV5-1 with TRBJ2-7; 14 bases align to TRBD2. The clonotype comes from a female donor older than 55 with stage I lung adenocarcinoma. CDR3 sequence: CASTGTSGSHEQYF. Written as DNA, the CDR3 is TGCGCCAGCACCGGGACTAGCGGGAGCCACGAGCAGTACTTC.